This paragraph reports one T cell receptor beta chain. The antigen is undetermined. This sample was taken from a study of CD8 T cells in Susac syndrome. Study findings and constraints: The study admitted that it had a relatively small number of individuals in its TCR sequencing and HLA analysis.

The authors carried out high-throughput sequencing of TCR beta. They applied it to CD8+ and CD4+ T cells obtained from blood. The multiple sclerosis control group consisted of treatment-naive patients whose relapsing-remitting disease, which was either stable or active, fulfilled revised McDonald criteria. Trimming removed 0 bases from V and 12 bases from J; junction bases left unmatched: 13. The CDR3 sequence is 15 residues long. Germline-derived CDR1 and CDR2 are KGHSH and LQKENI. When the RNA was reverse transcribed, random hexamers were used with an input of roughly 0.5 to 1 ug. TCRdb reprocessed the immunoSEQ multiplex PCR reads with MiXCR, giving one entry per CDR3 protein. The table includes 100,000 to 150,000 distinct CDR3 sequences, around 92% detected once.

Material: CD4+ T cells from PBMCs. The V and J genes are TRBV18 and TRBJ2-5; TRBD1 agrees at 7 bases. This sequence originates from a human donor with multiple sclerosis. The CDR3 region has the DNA TGTGCCAGCTCACCACCCGTGAGAGGGGACAGCCAAAAGTACTTC. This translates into CASSPPVRGDSQKYF.